This is a list of T cell receptor beta chains from one sample in a study of OX40 agonist ivuxolimab in advanced cancers. This table comes from immunoSEQ multiplex PCR, and its TCRdb copy is limited to in-frame clones, with some not included. The data show over 80,000 clones, more than 80% seen once. Material: CD4+ or CD8+ T cells sorted from blood, obtained in a trial of the OX40 agonist ivuxolimab. The receptors derive from an adult with an advanced solid tumor such as melanoma, head and neck, liver or kidney cancer. CDR3s include the opening cysteine and the closing phenylalanine or tryptophan. D genes are given only for firm matches. A row's size may be missing; if present it is once, few, many or a size class.

v_call	j_call	d_call	clone_size	cdr3_aa	cdr3_nt
TRBV5-1	TRBJ1-3	NA	once	CASSYGSSGNTIYF	TGCGCCAGCAGTTATGGGTCCTCTGGAAACACCATATATTTT
TRBV5-1	TRBJ2-3	TRBD1	NA	CASSLGTGGTDTQYF	TGCGCCAGCAGCTTGGGAACAGGGGGCACAGATACGCAGTATTTT
TRBV6-1	TRBJ1-2	NA	NA	CASSSGMGAGYGYTF	TGTGCCAGCAGTTCGGGGATGGGGGCTGGATATGGCTACACCTTC
TRBV9	TRBJ2-3	TRBD2	NA	CASSVVSSGSTDTQYF	TGTGCCAGCAGCGTAGTGTCTAGCGGGAGCACAGATACGCAGTATTTT
TRBV5-1	TRBJ1-1	TRBD1	NA	CASSDRQGGTTEAFF	TGCGCCAGCAGCGACCGACAGGGGGGAACCACTGAAGCTTTCTTT
TRBV5-8	TRBJ1-4	NA	once	CASSLYATNEKLFF	TGTGCCAGCAGCTTGTATGCAACTAATGAAAAACTGTTTTTT
TRBV5-1	TRBJ2-2	NA	NA	CASSLVSGNTGELFF	TGCGCCAGCAGCTTGGTTAGCGGGAACACCGGGGAGCTGTTTTTT
TRBV27	TRBJ2-7	TRBD1	NA	CASSLTGTGRYEQYF	TGTGCCAGCAGTTTAACCGGGACAGGGCGCTACGAGCAGTACTTC
TRBV29-1	TRBJ1-3	NA	once	CSVAKSSGNTIYF	TGCAGCGTTGCGAAAAGCTCTGGAAACACCATATATTTT
TRBV5-1	TRBJ2-3	NA	few	CASSAASALTDTQYF	TGCGCCAGCAGCGCGGCTAGCGCCCTCACAGATACGCAGTATTTT
TRBV6-6	TRBJ2-4	NA	once	CASSPGPENIQYF	TGTGCCAGCAGCCCGGGACCGGAAAACATTCAGTACTTC
TRBV5-6	TRBJ2-3	NA	NA	CASSLDGDTQYF	TGTGCCAGCAGCTTGGACGGAGATACGCAGTATTTT